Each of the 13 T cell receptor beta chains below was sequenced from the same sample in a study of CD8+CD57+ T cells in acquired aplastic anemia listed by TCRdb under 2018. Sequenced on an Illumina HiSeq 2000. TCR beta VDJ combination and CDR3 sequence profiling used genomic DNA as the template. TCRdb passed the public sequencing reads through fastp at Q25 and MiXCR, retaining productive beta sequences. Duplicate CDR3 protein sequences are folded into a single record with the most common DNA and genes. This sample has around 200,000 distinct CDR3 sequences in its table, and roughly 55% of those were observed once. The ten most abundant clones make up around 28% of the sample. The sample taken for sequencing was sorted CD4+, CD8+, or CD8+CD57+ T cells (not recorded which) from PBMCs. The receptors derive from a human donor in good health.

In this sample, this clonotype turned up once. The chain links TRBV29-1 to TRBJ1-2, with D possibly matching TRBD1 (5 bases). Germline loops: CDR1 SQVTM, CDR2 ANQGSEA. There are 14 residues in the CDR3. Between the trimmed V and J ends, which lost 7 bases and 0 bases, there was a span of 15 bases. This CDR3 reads CSAAPGTANYGYTF. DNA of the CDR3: TGCAGCGCTGCTCCCGGGACTGCTAACTATGGCTACACCTTC.

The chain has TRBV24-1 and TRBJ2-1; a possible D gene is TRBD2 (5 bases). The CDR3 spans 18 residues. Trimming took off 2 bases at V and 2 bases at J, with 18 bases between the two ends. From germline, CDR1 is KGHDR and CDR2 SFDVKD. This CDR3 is CATSDSPVVGVTYNEQFF. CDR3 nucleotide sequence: TGTGCCACCAGTGATTCTCCGGTTGTCGGGGTAACCTACAATGAGCAGTTCTTC.

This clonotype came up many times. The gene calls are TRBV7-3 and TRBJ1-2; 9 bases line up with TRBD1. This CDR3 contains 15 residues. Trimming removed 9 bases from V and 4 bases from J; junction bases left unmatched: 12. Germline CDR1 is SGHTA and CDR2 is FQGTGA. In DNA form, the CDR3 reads TGTGCCAGAACCGGGACAGGGCAAGTCGGCTATGGCTACACCTTC. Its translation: CARTGTGQVGYGYTF. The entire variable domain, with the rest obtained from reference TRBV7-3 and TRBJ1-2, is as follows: GAGVSQTPSNKVTEKGKYVELRCDPISGHTALYWYRQSLGQGPEFLIYFQGTGAADDSGLPNDRFFAVRPEGSVSTLKIQRTERGDSAVYLCARTGTGQVGYGYTFGSGTRLTVV.

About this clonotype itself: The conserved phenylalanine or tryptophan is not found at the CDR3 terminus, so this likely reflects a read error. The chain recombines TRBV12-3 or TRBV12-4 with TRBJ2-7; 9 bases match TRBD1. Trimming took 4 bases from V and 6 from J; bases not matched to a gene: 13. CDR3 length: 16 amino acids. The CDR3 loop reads CASSYSRDRVSLEQYS. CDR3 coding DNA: TGTGCCAGCAGTTATTCACGGGACAGGGTCTCTCTCGAGCAGTACTCC.

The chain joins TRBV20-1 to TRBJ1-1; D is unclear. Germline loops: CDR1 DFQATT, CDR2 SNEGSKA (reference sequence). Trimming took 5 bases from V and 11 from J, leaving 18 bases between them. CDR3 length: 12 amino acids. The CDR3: CSAASSDPGAFF. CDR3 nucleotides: TGCAGTGCTGCCTCGTCAGACCCTGGCGCTTTCTTT.

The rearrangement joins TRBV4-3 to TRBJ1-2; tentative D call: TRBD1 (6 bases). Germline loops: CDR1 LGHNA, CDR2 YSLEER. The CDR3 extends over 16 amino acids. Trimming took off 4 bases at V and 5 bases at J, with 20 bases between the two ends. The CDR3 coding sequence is TGCGCCAGCAGCCTTACAGCACAGGGAGTAGGGTATGGCTACACCTTC. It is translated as CASSLTAQGVGYGYTF.

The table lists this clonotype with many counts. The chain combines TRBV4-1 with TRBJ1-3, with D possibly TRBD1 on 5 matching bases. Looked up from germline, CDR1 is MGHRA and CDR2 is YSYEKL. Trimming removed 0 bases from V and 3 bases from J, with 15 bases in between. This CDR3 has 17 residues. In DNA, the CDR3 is TGCGCCAGCAGCCAAGAGTTACCCCGACAGCATGGAAACACCATATATTTT. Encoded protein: CASSQELPRQHGNTIYF.

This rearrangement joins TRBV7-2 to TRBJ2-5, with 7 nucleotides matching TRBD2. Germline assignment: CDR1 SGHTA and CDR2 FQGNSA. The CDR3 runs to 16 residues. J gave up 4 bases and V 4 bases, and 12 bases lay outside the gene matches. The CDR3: CASSYIIGAGVETQYF. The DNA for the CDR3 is TGTGCCAGCAGCTATATAATCGGCGCGGGAGTAGAGACCCAGTACTTC.

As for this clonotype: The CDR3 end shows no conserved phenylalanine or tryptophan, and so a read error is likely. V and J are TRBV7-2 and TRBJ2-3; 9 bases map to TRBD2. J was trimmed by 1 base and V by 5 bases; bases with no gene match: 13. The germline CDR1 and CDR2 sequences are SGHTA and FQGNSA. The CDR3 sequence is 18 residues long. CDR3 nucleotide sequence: TGTGCCAGCAGCCTCCCCAAAAGCATAGCGGGAGGCACAGATACGCAGTATTGT. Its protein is CASSLPKSIAGGTDTQYC.

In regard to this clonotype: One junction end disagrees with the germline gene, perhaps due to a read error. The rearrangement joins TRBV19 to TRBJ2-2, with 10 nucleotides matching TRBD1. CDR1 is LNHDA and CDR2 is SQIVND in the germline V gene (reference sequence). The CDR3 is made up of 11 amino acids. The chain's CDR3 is CGTGVTGELFF. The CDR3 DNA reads TGCGGGACAGGGGTGACCGGGGAGCTGTTTTTT.

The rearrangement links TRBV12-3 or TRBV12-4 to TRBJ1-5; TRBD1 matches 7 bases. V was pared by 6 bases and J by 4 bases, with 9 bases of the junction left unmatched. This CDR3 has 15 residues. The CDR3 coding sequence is TGTGCCAGCAGCTCAGGGGGGGAGGCAAATCAGCCCCAGCATTTT. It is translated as CASSSGGEANQPQHF.

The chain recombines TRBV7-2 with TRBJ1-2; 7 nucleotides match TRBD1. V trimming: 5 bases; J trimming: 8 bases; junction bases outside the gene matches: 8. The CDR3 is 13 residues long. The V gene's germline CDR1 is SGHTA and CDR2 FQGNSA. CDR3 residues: CASSTYDRVGYTF. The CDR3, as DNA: TGTGCCAGCAGCACGTACGACAGGGTAGGCTACACCTTC.

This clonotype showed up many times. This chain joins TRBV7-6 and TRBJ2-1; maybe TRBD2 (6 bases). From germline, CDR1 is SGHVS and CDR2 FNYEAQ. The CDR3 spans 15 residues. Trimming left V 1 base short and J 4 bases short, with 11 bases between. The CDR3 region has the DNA TGTGCCAGCAGCTTAGGCGGGACGATATACAATGAGCAGTTCTTC. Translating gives CASSLGGTIYNEQFF.